This T cell receptor beta chain was captured in a study of T cells in Graves' hyperthyroidism and ophthalmopathy. General observations from the study: Blood samples included most of the expanded thyroid clonotypes exceeding 0.001.

Each ophthalmopathy patient scored at least 3 on the Clinical Activity Score and at least 4 on NOSPECS grade, with duration under 3 months. Amplification yielded TCR beta CDR3 regions, with RNA transcripts as the source. Primed by the HTBI set, a first-round RT-PCR was run on the TCR CDR3. Using its own MiXCR run on the multiplex PCR reads, TCRdb lists one record per CDR3 protein. Of 500,000 or so distinct CDR3 sequences in the sample, 16% were seen once. Worth noting for this clonotype: What it binds is not known. A read error may be the cause here, since a much bigger clone is one base away.

This TCR derives from a woman in her twenties or thirties with Graves' ophthalmopathy. Sequencing input: blood.

Here the CDR3 DNA reads TGTGCCAGCAGTTACCGCAGTCTCGACACCGGGGAGCTGTTTTTT. It encodes CASSYRSLDTGELFF. J is TRBJ2-2 and V is TRBV6-2 or TRBV6-3; D is ambiguous. Germline assignment: CDR1 MNHEY and CDR2 SVGEGT. V was shortened by 2 bases and J by 3 bases, with 10 bases between the two germline ends. The CDR3 is 15 amino acids.